The 5 T cell receptor beta chains below were found in one sample sequenced in a study of T cells and copy number aberrations in small-cell lung cancer. Clones were read by immunoSEQ multiplex PCR, and TCRdb kept only the in-frame ones, dropping some. The sample lists roughly 1,200 clones, about four fifths seen once, with almost 5% in the top ten. Specimen: tumor tissue. The receptors derive from a woman in her 50s with small cell lung cancer.

This CDR3 reads CASSTSLATEQFF. In DNA form, the CDR3 reads TGTGCCAGCTCTACAAGCCTAGCGACTGAGCAGTTCTTC. V is TRBV11-3 and J is TRBJ2-1; D might be TRBD2 (6 bases). The V end lost 8 bases, the J end lost 9 bases, and 17 bases lay between the germline ends. Germline CDR1 and CDR2: SGHNT and YENEEA. The CDR3 is 13 residues long.

V and J are TRBV5-6 and TRBJ1-2; D unclear. The V end was cut by 0 bases, the J end by 1 base, with 10 bases between. Germline V gene sequence: CDR1 SGHDT, CDR2 YYEEEE. The CDR3 has 15 residues. The chain's CDR3 is CASSLAGLGNYGYTF. The CDR3 bases are TGTGCCAGCAGCTTGGCGGGGTTGGGTAACTATGGCTACACCTTC.

The rearrangement links TRBV4-3 to TRBJ2-1; D might be TRBD1 (6 bases). Germline assignment: CDR1 LGHNA and CDR2 YSLEER. Trimming shortened V by 3 bases and J by 6 bases, and 15 bases separated the two germline ends. This CDR3 is built from 15 residues. The CDR3 reads CASSHARGFGNEQFF. CDR3 nucleotides: TGCGCCAGCAGCCACGCCAGGGGATTCGGCAATGAGCAGTTCTTC.

This clone was seen once. The chain carries TRBV5-6 and TRBJ2-1, with no clear D. There are 15 residues in the CDR3. In germline, CDR1 is SGHDT, CDR2 YYEEEE. Trimming took 4 bases from V and 0 from J, leaving 11 bases between them. In DNA, the CDR3 is TGTGCCAGCAGCCACATCGTAGGCTCCTACAATGAGCAGTTCTTC. Translated, it gives CASSHIVGSYNEQFF.

This clone was picked up a small number of times. The chain employs TRBV6-1 and TRBJ2-7; D is unclear. The CDR3 is 13 residues long. Trimming shortened V by 6 bases and J by 13 bases, and 22 bases separated the two germline ends. Germline lookup yields CDR1 MNHNS and CDR2 SASEGT. This CDR3 reads CASSSSLGAFSYF. Here the CDR3 DNA reads TGTGCCAGCAGCTCCTCCCTAGGAGCGTTTTCTTACTTC.